Shown below are 15 T cell receptor beta chains from a single sample sequenced in a study of OX40 agonist ivuxolimab in advanced cancers. The protocol was immunoSEQ multiplex PCR, while the TCRdb copy is restricted to in-frame clones and leaves out a portion. Counted here are over 45,000 clones, approximately 85% occurring once; the ten biggest clones make up around 3.3%. Sequencing was performed on CD4+ or CD8+ T cells sorted from blood, taken in a trial of the OX40 agonist ivuxolimab. The source of these receptors is an adult with an advanced solid tumor such as melanoma, head and neck, liver or kidney cancer.

V and J are TRBV5-4 and TRBJ2-7, with D uncertain. V was clipped by 2 bases and J by 5 bases, with 14 bases between them. In germline, CDR1 is SGHNT, CDR2 YYREEE (reference sequence). This CDR3 comprises 14 residues. As DNA, the CDR3 is TGTGCCAGCAGCTTCACTCTTCTGTCGGACGAGCAGTACTTC. Its translation is CASSFTLLSDEQYF. The full variable domain, in which reference TRBV5-4 and TRBJ2-7 provide the parts outside the CDR3, is ETGVTQSPTHLIKTRGQQVTLRCSSQSGHNTVSWYQQALGQGPQFIFQYYREEENGRGNFPPRFSGLQFPNYSSELNVNALELDDSALYLCASSFTLLSDEQYFGPGTRLTVT.

The chain uses TRBV6-6 and TRBJ2-2, with D hard to call. The CDR3 spans 14 residues. V dropped 5 bases and J dropped 3 bases, with 10 bases sitting between them. Germline lookup yields CDR1 MNHNY and CDR2 SVGAGI (reference sequence). CDR3 sequence (DNA): TGTGCCAGCAGTGACCCATTGCACACCGGGGAGCTGTTTTTT. Its translation is CASSDPLHTGELFF.

This clone has just one count. The CDR3 protein is CASRVRQLTQGTKNIQYF. The CDR3 coding sequence is TGTGCCAGCAGGGTTCGACAGCTAACACAGGGGACCAAAAACATTCAGTACTTC. The rearrangement links TRBV28 to TRBJ2-4, with TRBD1 identical over 7 bases. The CDR3 has 18 amino acids. The ends lost 6 bases at V and 2 bases at J; junction bases unmatched: 16. Germline V gene lookup returns CDR1 MDHEN and CDR2 SYDVKM.

The chain uses TRBV15 and TRBJ1-1, with D possibly TRBD1 on 6 matching bases. V lost 0 bases and J 3 bases, leaving 11 bases between the germline ends. Looked up from germline, CDR1 is LNHNV and CDR2 is YYDKDF (reference sequence). The CDR3 is 15 amino acids. The CDR3 DNA sequence: TGTGCCACCAGCAGAGATCTAGGGGGTTACACTGAAGCTTTCTTT. Translated, it gives CATSRDLGGYTEAFF.

This sequence joins TRBV5-1 and TRBJ2-3, with TRBD2 matching over 8 bases. The CDR3 is 16 amino acids. Losses at the gene ends were 4 bases for V and 0 bases for J; bases not matched to a gene: 7. In germline, CDR1 is SGHRS, CDR2 YFSETQ. The CDR3 coding sequence is TGCGCCAGCAGCCAACGGGGGGGCCCAAGCACAGATACGCAGTATTTT. This encodes CASSQRGGPSTDTQYF.

This clone was picked up one time. The same CDR3 can be traced to other DNA sequences in this sample. The chain uses TRBV18 and TRBJ2-7; TRBD1 agrees at 8 bases. The germline gives CDR1 KGHSH, CDR2 LQKENI. Trimming cost V 4 bases and J 2 bases; bases outside gene matches: 7. This CDR3 contains 15 residues. CDR3 residues: CASSLGQGRTYEQYF. Here the CDR3 DNA reads TGTGCCAGCTCACTTGGACAGGGCCGGACCTACGAGCAGTACTTC.

V and J are TRBV9 and TRBJ2-3; D possibly matches TRBD1 or TRBD2 (6 bases each). V was clipped by 3 bases and J by 4 bases, with 9 bases between them. Germline V lookup: CDR1 SGDLS, CDR2 YYNGEE. The CDR3 length is 13 residues. The CDR3 DNA follows: TGTGCCAGCAGCGCTGGGGGGCCAGATACGCAGTATTTT. Protein: CASSAGGPDTQYF.

The CDR3 bases are TGTGCCAGCAGCCAAGAAACAGGGGCTAATGAAAAACTGTTTTTT. This encodes CASSQETGANEKLFF. This chain connects TRBV4-2 to TRBJ1-4, with 7 bases lining up with TRBD1. CDR1 is LGHNA, CDR2 YNFKEQ, per germline. The CDR3 contains 15 residues. V lost 0 bases to trimming and J lost 3 bases; unmatched junction nucleotides: 1.

This clone was counted a single time. The chain recombines TRBV7-6 with TRBJ2-3, with D perhaps matching TRBD2 (5 bases). The germline V and J ends were trimmed by 5 bases and 0 bases, with 12 bases remaining between them. The CDR3 has 15 amino acids. The V gene's germline CDR1 is SGHVS and CDR2 FNYEAQ. The CDR3 region has the DNA TGTGCCAGCAGCCTACGCGAGCGGAGCACAGATACGCAGTATTTT. It codes for CASSLRERSTDTQYF.

The chain has TRBV7-3 and TRBJ2-3, with D unresolved. V gave up 1 base and J gave up 0 bases, with 5 bases separating them. This CDR3 spans 14 amino acids. Germline loops: CDR1 SGHTA, CDR2 FQGTGA. CDR3 amino acids: CASSLSGSTDTQYF. The CDR3 DNA follows: TGTGCCAGCAGCTTAAGCGGTAGCACAGATACGCAGTATTTT.

The chain uses TRBV7-9 and TRBJ2-1; D not certain. The V end was cut by 1 base, the J end by 4 bases, with 8 bases between. Germline CDR1 is SEHNR and CDR2 is FQNEAQ (reference sequence). This CDR3 comprises 14 residues. The CDR3 loop is CASSLGSGYNEQFF. CDR3 coding DNA: TGTGCCAGCAGCTTAGGTTCCGGGTACAATGAGCAGTTCTTC.

The chain couples TRBV7-3 to TRBJ2-6; weak D call: TRBD1 (5 bases). The V end lost 5 bases, the J end lost 0 bases, and 14 bases lay between the germline ends. Germline CDR1 is SGHTA and CDR2 is FQGTGA. This CDR3 is built from 17 residues. Written as DNA, the CDR3 is TGTGCCAGCAGCGCCGGAGACAGTACCTCTGGGGCCAACGTCCTGACTTTC. Its protein product is CASSAGDSTSGANVLTF.

The chain uses TRBV6-5 and TRBJ2-3; 9 positions match TRBD2. Germline-derived CDR1 and CDR2 are MNHEY and SVGAGI. The CDR3 is made up of 15 amino acids. V dropped 0 bases and J dropped 6; count of bases not matched to a gene: 4. The CDR3 reads CASSYSAGGADTQYF. The CDR3 DNA sequence: TGTGCCAGCAGTTACTCTGCGGGGGGGGCGGATACGCAGTATTTT.

CDR3 nucleotide sequence: TGTGCCAGCAGCTTAACTGGGGATACGCAGTATTTT. Amino acids: CASSLTGDTQYF. This chain connects TRBV7-3 to TRBJ2-3; D not certain. Trimming removed 0 bases at V and 6 bases at J, with 4 bases between. CDR3 length: 12 amino acids. Per the germline V gene, CDR1 is SGHTA and CDR2 is FQGTGA.

J is TRBJ2-7 and V is TRBV6-1; D unresolved. V was cut by 0 bases and J by 3 bases, with 9 bases left in between. Germline CDR1 reads MNHNS; CDR2 reads SASEGT. The CDR3 loop spans 14 amino acids. The CDR3 is CASSEAGNDYEQYF. The DNA of the CDR3 is TGTGCCAGCAGTGAAGCGGGCAACGACTACGAGCAGTACTTC.